Following are 32 T cell receptor beta chains from one sample sequenced in a study of molecular identifiers for immune sequencing clone quantification. A single record per CDR3 protein comes from TCRdb applying MiXCR to the PCR reads. This sample carries 600,000 to 650,000 distinct CDR3 sequences, just under 20% of them seen once, and the ten largest clones take roughly 0.85%. Material for sequencing was naive CD8+ T cells from blood, with Jurkat cell RNA spiked in. Subset denoted: FACS-sorted CD8+CD4-CCR7+CD45RA+ naive T cells. The origin of the receptors is a human donor in good health. Some libraries in this study had Jurkat cell RNA spiked in.

Notes on this clonotype: At one end the junction does not follow the germline gene, possibly because of a read error. The chain uses TRBV13 and TRBJ1-4; 7 positions agree with TRBD1. The length of the CDR3 is 16 residues. Germline lookup yields CDR1 PRHDT and CDR2 FYEKMQ (reference sequence). The DNA for the CDR3 is TGTGCCAGCAGCGCCCGGACAGGCCCAACTAATGAAAAACTGTCTTTT. Its protein product is CASSARTGPTNEKLSF.

Turning to this clonotype: A much larger clone sits a single nucleotide away, making a read error possible. The chain recombines TRBV6-5 with TRBJ2-4, with a weak D call TRBD1 (5 bases). Per the germline V gene, CDR1 is MNHEY and CDR2 is SVGAGI. This CDR3 is built from 10 residues. The CDR3 here is CATGSSIQDF. The CDR3 nucleotides read TGTGCCACAGGGTCCAGCATTCAGGACTTC.

This clonotype occurred many times. The V and J genes are TRBV12-3 or TRBV12-4 and TRBJ2-7; D possibly matches TRBD1 or TRBD2 (5 bases each). Trimming cost V 2 bases and J 5 bases, with 16 bases left between them. The CDR3 is 15 amino acids. CDR3 in DNA: TGTGCCAGCAGTTTATTTTCGGGACGTTCTGACGAGCAGTACTTC. It specifies CASSLFSGRSDEQYF.

This clonotype was seen repeatedly, ten times or more. This rearrangement joins TRBV2 to TRBJ2-2; 7 bases fit TRBD2. V was pared by 11 bases and J by 5 bases, with 8 bases of the junction left unmatched. Germline lookup yields CDR1 SNHLY and CDR2 FYNNEI. This CDR3 spans 13 amino acids. CDR3 sequence reads: CAHGRQETGELFF. CDR3 nucleotide sequence: TGTGCCCACGGGAGGCAGGAGACCGGGGAGCTGTTTTTT.

This clonotype showed up many times. This sequence joins TRBV4-1 and TRBJ1-5; no reliable D call. The germline V gene has CDR1 MGHRA and CDR2 YSYEKL. V lost 0 bases and J 6 bases, leaving 6 bases between the germline ends. This CDR3 is built from 13 residues. The CDR3 is CASSQEGFQPQHF. In DNA, the CDR3 is TGCGCCAGCAGCCAAGAAGGTTTTCAGCCCCAGCATTTT.

About this clonotype itself: A much larger clonotype is one base distant, so this may be a read error. The chain employs TRBV20-1 and TRBJ1-1, with D hard to call. In germline, CDR1 is DFQATT, CDR2 SNEGSKA (reference sequence). The germline V and J ends were trimmed by 0 bases and 7 bases, with 6 bases remaining between them. The CDR3 runs 11 residues. CDR3 region: CSARDTSEAFF. In DNA, the CDR3 is TGCAGTGCTAGAGACACGAGTGAAGCTTTCTTT.

At least ten counts were recorded for this clonotype. The V call is TRBV6-5, the J call TRBJ2-3, with 9 bases lining up with TRBD1. This CDR3 has 14 residues. The ends lost 5 bases at V and 3 bases at J; junction bases unmatched: 3. CDR1 is MNHEY and CDR2 is SVGAGI in the germline V gene. This chain's CDR3 is CASSAGTGTDTQYF. The CDR3 bases are TGTGCCAGCAGTGCCGGGACAGGGACAGATACGCAGTATTTT.

This clonotype was seen repeatedly, ten times or more. This chain uses TRBV6-2 or TRBV6-3 with TRBJ2-5, with TRBD1 matching over 9 bases. V shed 7 bases, J shed 5 bases, and the junction held 11 bases outside the gene matches. This CDR3 spans 15 amino acids. From germline, CDR1 is MNHEY and CDR2 SVGEGT. The CDR3 DNA reads as TGTGCCAGCAACTCCCGGGACAGGGCTTTTGAGACCCAGTACTTC. Translated: CASNSRDRAFETQYF.

This clonotype was seen many times. The V and J genes are TRBV20-1 and TRBJ2-7; D remains unclear. The CDR3 is 13 amino acids. Per germline, CDR1 DFQATT and CDR2 SNEGSKA (reference sequence). The V and J ends lost 2 bases and 5 bases respectively, with 13 bases between them. Here the CDR3 reads CSARYPMGHEQYF. The DNA of the CDR3 is TGCAGTGCTAGATACCCGATGGGCCACGAGCAGTACTTC.

This clonotype has a count of ten or more. The chain links TRBV19 to TRBJ2-3, with 8 positions matching TRBD2. The germline gives CDR1 LNHDA, CDR2 SQIVND (reference sequence). The CDR3 extends over 14 amino acids. Losses at the gene ends were 6 bases for V and 1 base for J; bases not matched to a gene: 3. The CDR3 DNA reads TGTGCCAGTAGGTTGACTAGCGGCACAGATACGCAGTATTTT. It specifies CASRLTSGTDTQYF. Variable domain in full (rest from reference TRBV19 and TRBJ2-3): DGGITQSPKYLFRKEGQNVTLSCEQNLNHDAMYWYRQDPGQGLRLIYYSQIVNDFQKGDIAEGYSVSREKKESFPLTVTSAQKNPTAFYLCASRLTSGTDTQYFGPGTRLTVL.

The V call is TRBV30, the J call TRBJ2-4; 9 bases are shared with TRBD1. Germline V gene sequence: CDR1 GTSNPN, CDR2 SVGIG (reference sequence). The CDR3 extends over 15 amino acids. V was pared by 2 bases and J by 1 base, with 3 bases of the junction left unmatched. Written as DNA, the CDR3 is TGTGCCTGGAGTCGACAGGGGGGTGCCAAAAACATTCAGTACTTC. Protein product: CAWSRQGGAKNIQYF.

In this sample, this clonotype turned up a few times. The chain links TRBV28 to TRBJ2-1; D is possibly TRBD1 (7 bases). Germline-derived CDR1 and CDR2 are MDHEN and SYDVKM. The ends were cut back, 5 bases at V and 1 base at J, with 15 bases in the middle. The CDR3 extends over 16 amino acids. The CDR3 DNA follows: TGTGCCAGCAGTCTGCGGGACAGTACATCCTACAATGAGCAGTTCTTC. It encodes CASSLRDSTSYNEQFF.

In this sample, this clonotype turned up a few times. This chain connects TRBV20-1 to TRBJ2-7, with D hard to call. Germline CDR1 is DFQATT and CDR2 is SNEGSKA (reference sequence). This CDR3 comprises 14 residues. Trimming took 0 bases from V and 6 from J, leaving 15 bases between them. CDR3 nucleotides: TGCAGTGCTAGAGATTCCCCAACCCCTGGCGAGCAGTACTTC. Its protein is CSARDSPTPGEQYF.

This clonotype occurred a few times. V usage is TRBV29-1 and J usage is TRBJ2-1; TRBD1 aligns across 7 bases. V trimming: 3 bases; J trimming: 1 base; junction bases outside the gene matches: 9. This CDR3 contains 16 residues. Germline CDR1 reads SQVTM; CDR2 reads ANQGSEA. The CDR3 DNA follows: TGCAGCGTTGAGGGTTTGGTCAGGGGGTCCTACAATGAGCAGTTCTTC. Translating gives CSVEGLVRGSYNEQFF.

This clonotype was counted ten times or more. This chain connects TRBV30 to TRBJ1-1; the D is unclear. Looked up from germline, CDR1 is GTSNPN and CDR2 is SVGIG (reference sequence). The CDR3 is made up of 13 amino acids. V was cut by 1 base and J by 8 bases, with 14 bases left in between. Here the CDR3 DNA reads TGTGCCTGGAGTGCCCAACCGACCCAAGAAGCTTTCTTT. It encodes CAWSAQPTQEAFF.

This clonotype was counted ten times or more. The chain uses TRBV20-1 and TRBJ2-5; tentative D call: TRBD2 (6 bases). The V and J ends lost 3 bases and 8 bases respectively, with 25 bases between them. The CDR3 totals 16 residues. Per germline, CDR1 DFQATT and CDR2 SNEGSKA (reference sequence). In DNA form, the CDR3 reads TGCAGTGCTAGCCGGATTGGACTACCCTCTTCCCCCACCCAGTACTTC. The encoded protein is CSASRIGLPSSPTQYF.

The V call is TRBV6-6, the J call TRBJ1-1, with a possible D match to TRBD1 (5 bases). The CDR3 contains 15 residues. Deletions cut 2 bases from V and 3 bases from J, with 13 bases between. Germline V lookup: CDR1 MNHNY, CDR2 SVGAGI (reference sequence). The chain's CDR3 is CASSYVAGGDTEAFF. The CDR3 DNA sequence: TGTGCCAGCAGTTACGTAGCGGGGGGGGACACTGAAGCTTTCTTT.

This clonotype was counted many times. The V gene is TRBV27, the J gene TRBJ2-1; 7 bases are a match to TRBD1. After removal of 3 bases from V and 6 bases from J, the junction contained 5 bases not matched to a gene. CDR1 MNHEY and CDR2 SMNVEV come from the germline V gene (reference sequence). This CDR3 is built from 14 residues. CDR3 bases: TGTGCCAGCAGTTTTGAGGCAGGGGGCAATGAGCAGTTCTTC. It is translated as CASSFEAGGNEQFF.

This clonotype was seen many times. This chain connects TRBV13 to TRBJ2-7; weak D call: TRBD1 (5 bases). The CDR3 totals 13 residues. The V gene's germline CDR1 is PRHDT and CDR2 FYEKMQ (reference sequence). Trimming took off 6 bases at V and 3 bases at J, with 12 bases between the two ends. Here the CDR3 reads CASSPTQGYEQYF. CDR3 coding DNA: TGTGCCAGCAGTCCGACCCAGGGCTACGAGCAGTACTTC.

The gene calls are TRBV9 and TRBJ2-5; 7 bases are shared with TRBD1. CDR3 length: 15 residues. Germline V gene lookup returns CDR1 SGDLS and CDR2 YYNGEE. The junction had 7 bases not matched to a gene; V was cut back by 3 bases and J by 2 bases. Here the CDR3 reads CASSAGQALQETQYF. The CDR3 nucleotides read TGTGCCAGCAGCGCTGGACAGGCCCTACAAGAGACCCAGTACTTC.

Points on this clonotype: The germline gene is not matched at one end of the junction; a read error may be the cause. CDR3 DNA: TGTGCCAGCAGCTTAGCCACCGGGACACCGGGGGTGGGCGAGCAGTACTTC. Amino acid sequence: CASSLATGTPGVGEQYF. V is TRBV12-3 or TRBV12-4 and J is TRBJ2-7; D might be TRBD1 or TRBD2, each matching 6 bases. This CDR3 is 17 amino acids long.

The V and J genes are TRBV7-9 and TRBJ1-3; unclear D gene. This CDR3 contains 15 residues. V lost 0 bases and J 4 bases, leaving 10 bases between the germline ends. Germline V gives CDR1 SEHNR, CDR2 FQNEAQ (reference sequence). For the CDR3, the DNA is TGTGCCAGCAGCTTAGCAAAAGGGATCGGAAACACCATATATTTT. This translates into CASSLAKGIGNTIYF.

This clonotype was detected many times. This sequence joins TRBV27 and TRBJ1-5; no definite D call. The ends were cut back, 1 base at V and 10 bases at J, with 14 bases in the middle. The germline V gene encodes CDR1 MNHEY and CDR2 SMNVEV (reference sequence). The CDR3 runs 14 residues. Here the CDR3 DNA reads TGTGCCAGCAGTTTATTCGACACCGGTTCACCCCAGCATTTT. Its translation is CASSLFDTGSPQHF.

This clonotype was recorded many times. The chain combines TRBV14 with TRBJ2-2; 7 positions agree with TRBD2. With V trimmed by 0 bases and J by 3 bases, 1 base remained unmatched. Germline V gene data show CDR1 as SGHDN and CDR2 as FVKESK. The length of the CDR3 is 15 residues. The CDR3 spells CASSQDAGDTGELFF. The CDR3 nucleotides are TGTGCCAGCAGCCAAGATGCGGGAGACACCGGGGAGCTGTTTTTT. Complete variable domain (other parts from reference TRBV14 and TRBJ2-2): EAGVTQFPSHSVIEKGQTVTLRCDPISGHDNLYWYRRVMGKEIKFLLHFVKESKQDESGMPNNRFLAERTGGTYSTLKVQPAELEDSGVYFCASSQDAGDTGELFFGEGSRLTVL.

To note about this clonotype: A much larger clone is a single base away; this may be a read error. CDR3 in DNA: TGTGCCAGCAGCTTGGTGACAAATGAAAAACTGGTTTTT. Amino acid sequence: CASSLVTNEKLVF. The chain links TRBV5-8 to TRBJ1-4; D ambiguous. The CDR3 is 13 residues long. Germline V lookup: CDR1 SGHTS, CDR2 YDEGEE.

As concerns this clonotype: With a much larger clone just one base away, this may be a read error. This rearrangement joins TRBV5-4 to TRBJ2-5; the D gene is possibly TRBD2 (6 bases). Germline V gene data show CDR1 as SGHNT and CDR2 as YYREEE (reference sequence). The ends were cut back, 7 bases at V and 2 bases at J, with 18 bases in the middle. The CDR3 contains 15 residues. The CDR3 DNA sequence: TGTGCCAGCGGCTCCATAGCGGAGCCTCAAGAGACCCAGTACTTC. As protein: CASGSIAEPQETQYF.

The V call is TRBV7-9, the J call TRBJ1-2; no firm D call. This CDR3 comprises 13 residues. Trimming removed 5 bases at V and 5 bases at J, with 12 bases between. The germline CDR1 and CDR2 sequences are SEHNR and FQNEAQ (reference sequence). The CDR3 spells CASSRTDPYGYTF. The CDR3 DNA is TGTGCCAGCAGCCGGACGGACCCTTATGGCTACACCTTC. Supplemented by reference TRBV7-9 and TRBJ1-2, the full variable domain reads DTGVSQNPRHKITKRGQNVTFRCDPISEHNRLYWYRQTLGQGPEFLTYFQNEAQLEKSRLLSDRFSAERPKGSFSTLEIQRTEQGDSAMYLCASSRTDPYGYTFGSGTRLTVV.

There are many counts of this clonotype. The chain combines TRBV4-2 with TRBJ1-3, with 10 bases aligning to TRBD1. Trimming removed 5 bases from V and 3 bases from J; junction bases left unmatched: 4. Germline CDR1 LGHNA, CDR2 YNFKEQ. This CDR3 region has 15 residues. Here the CDR3 DNA reads TGTGCCAGCAGCGAGACAGGGGGCGATGGAAACACCATATATTTT. Translating it yields CASSETGGDGNTIYF.

V gene TRBV19 combines with J gene TRBJ2-5; 7 bases are shared with TRBD2. The CDR3 is made up of 14 amino acids. Germline V gene data show CDR1 as LNHDA and CDR2 as SQIVND (reference sequence). V trimming: 6 bases; J trimming: 4 bases; junction bases outside the gene matches: 8. The DNA of the CDR3 is TGTGCCAGTAGAGGGAGCGGGATTGGAGAGACCCAGTACTTC. Protein sequence: CASRGSGIGETQYF.

This clonotype was observed many times. The rearrangement links TRBV12-3 or TRBV12-4 to TRBJ2-3; D gene unclear. The ends were cut back, 2 bases at V and 7 bases at J, with 4 bases in the middle. CDR3 length equals 11 residues. The CDR3 DNA is TGTGCCAGCAGTTTAACAAATACGCAGTATTTT. Protein sequence: CASSLTNTQYF.

In this sample, this clonotype turned up a few times. This chain uses TRBV3-1 with TRBJ1-2; 11 bases are a match to TRBD1. J lost 7 bases, V lost 0 bases, and 19 bases had no gene match. Per germline, CDR1 LGHDT and CDR2 YNNKEL (reference sequence). The CDR3 extends over 20 amino acids. CDR3 sequence reads: CASSQDEAFIFKDRGLGYTF. The CDR3 coding sequence is TGTGCCAGCAGCCAAGATGAGGCGTTCATCTTTAAGGACAGGGGGCTTGGCTACACCTTC. Using reference TRBV3-1 and TRBJ1-2 for the parts outside the CDR3, the full variable domain is DTAVSQTPKYLVTQMGNDKSIKCEQNLGHDTMYWYKQDSKKFLKIMFSYNNKELIINETVPNRFSPKSPDKAHLNLHINSLELGDSAVYFCASSQDEAFIFKDRGLGYTFGSGTRLTVV.

In this sample, this clonotype turned up once. Possible read error: a much larger clone is one base away. The V and J genes are TRBV28 and TRBJ2-2; 7 positions agree with TRBD1. Germline V gene data show CDR1 as MDHEN and CDR2 as SYDVKM. The ends lost 7 bases at V and 1 base at J; junction bases unmatched: 6. The length of the CDR3 is 15 residues. The CDR3 reads CASNYRGMNTGELFF. The CDR3 nucleotides are TGTGCCAGCAATTACAGGGGCATGAACACCGGGGAGCTGTTTTTT.